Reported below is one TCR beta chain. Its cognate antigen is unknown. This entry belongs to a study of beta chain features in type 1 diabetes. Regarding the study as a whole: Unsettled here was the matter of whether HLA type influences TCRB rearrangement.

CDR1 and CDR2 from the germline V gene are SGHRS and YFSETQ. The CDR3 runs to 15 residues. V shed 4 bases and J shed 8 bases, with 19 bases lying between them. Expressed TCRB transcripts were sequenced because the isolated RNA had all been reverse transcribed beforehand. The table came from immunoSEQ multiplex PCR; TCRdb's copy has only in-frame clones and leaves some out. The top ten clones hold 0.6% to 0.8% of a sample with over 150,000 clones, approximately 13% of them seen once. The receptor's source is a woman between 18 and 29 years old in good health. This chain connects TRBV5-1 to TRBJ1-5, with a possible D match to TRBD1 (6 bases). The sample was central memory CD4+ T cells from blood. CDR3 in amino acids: CASSLGGGIKEPQHF. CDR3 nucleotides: TGCGCCAGCAGCCTTGGCGGGGGCATCAAGGAGCCCCAGCATTTT.